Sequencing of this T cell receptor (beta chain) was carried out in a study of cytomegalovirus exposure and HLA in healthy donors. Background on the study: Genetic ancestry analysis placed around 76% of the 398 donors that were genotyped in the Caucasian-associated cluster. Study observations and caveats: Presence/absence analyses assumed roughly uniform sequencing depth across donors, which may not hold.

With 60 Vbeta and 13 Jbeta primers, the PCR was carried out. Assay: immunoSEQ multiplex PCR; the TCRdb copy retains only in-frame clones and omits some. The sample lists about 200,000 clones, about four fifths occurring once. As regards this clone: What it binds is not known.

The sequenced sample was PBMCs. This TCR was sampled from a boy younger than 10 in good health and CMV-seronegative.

The DNA of the CDR3 is TGTGCCAGCAGCGTAGGGAGGGGGGGGGCATCAGAGACCCAGTACTTC. Its protein is CASSVGRGGASETQYF. V usage is TRBV9 and J usage is TRBJ2-5; D might be TRBD2 (7 bases). The V and J ends lost 0 bases and 4 bases respectively, with 16 bases between them. CDR1 is SGDLS and CDR2 is YYNGEE in the germline V gene. This CDR3 spans 16 amino acids.